This entry lists 26 T cell receptor beta chains sequenced from one sample in a study of T cells in Graves' hyperthyroidism and ophthalmopathy. What was amplified from RNA transcripts were TCR beta CDR3 regions. Researchers ran a first-round RT-PCR on the TCR CDR3 using the HTBI primer set. Each CDR3 protein is one row after TCRdb ran MiXCR on the multiplex PCR reads. Here the sample spans about 600,000 distinct CDR3 sequences, roughly 14% being singletons. The sample comprised blood. The receptors were sampled from a woman in her forties or fifties with Graves' ophthalmopathy.

This clonotype came up many times. CDR3 residues: CAIKRSPLWDTGELFF. CDR3 sequence (DNA): TGTGCCATTAAGCGGTCCCCCTTGTGGGACACCGGGGAGCTGTTTTTT. The rearrangement links TRBV28 to TRBJ2-2; tentative D call: TRBD2 (5 bases). Germline CDR1 reads MDHEN; CDR2 reads SYDVKM. V was clipped by 10 bases and J by 3 bases, with 21 bases between them. The CDR3 is 16 residues long.

This clonotype appeared many times. The J gene is TRBJ1-1, the V gene TRBV2; a weak D match, TRBD1 (6 bases). The germline V and J ends were trimmed by 5 bases and 2 bases, with 15 bases remaining between them. CDR1 is SNHLY, CDR2 FYNNEI, per germline. This CDR3 has 15 residues. This CDR3 reads CASSQDRPSNTEAFF. The CDR3 bases are TGTGCCAGCAGTCAAGACAGGCCATCAAACACTGAAGCTTTCTTT.

This clonotype has a count of ten or more. The chain links TRBV28 to TRBJ1-2, with D possibly being TRBD1 (6 bases). V lost 1 base, J lost 5 bases, and 8 bases lay in between. Germline CDR1 MDHEN, CDR2 SYDVKM. The CDR3 has 13 residues. CDR3 region: CASSLLGAYGYTF. The CDR3 DNA is TGTGCCAGCAGTTTATTGGGGGCTTATGGCTACACCTTC.

The chain is built from TRBV19 and TRBJ2-5, with a weak D call TRBD1 (6 bases). This CDR3 spans 12 amino acids. Looked up from germline, CDR1 is LNHDA and CDR2 is SQIVND (reference sequence). Between the trimmed V and J ends, which lost 11 bases and 3 bases, there was a span of 13 bases. The CDR3: CASSGTKETQYF. Written as DNA, the CDR3 is TGTGCCTCCTCCGGGACAAAAGAGACCCAGTACTTC.

This clonotype has at least ten counts. An end of the junction differs from the germline gene, which may be a read error. The rearrangement uses TRBV2 and TRBJ2-1; 11 nucleotides align to TRBD1. Germline V lookup: CDR1 SNHLY, CDR2 FYNNEI. CDR3 size: 16 residues. The CDR3 spells CASSELGQGGYSEQFF. The CDR3 region has the DNA TGTGCCAGCAGTGAACTGGGACAGGGGGGATACAGTGAGCAGTTCTTC.

This clonotype has ten or more counts. The rearrangement uses TRBV2 and TRBJ1-1; no reliable D call. Germline V gene sequence: CDR1 SNHLY, CDR2 FYNNEI. CDR3 length: 13 amino acids. V was pared by 6 bases and J by 0 bases, with 8 bases between. The CDR3: CASRGNMNTEAFF. The CDR3 DNA is TGTGCCAGCAGGGGTAATATGAACACTGAAGCTTTCTTT. Together with reference TRBV2 and TRBJ1-1, the CDR3 gives the full variable domain: EPEVTQTPSHQVTQMGQEVILRCVPISNHLYFYWYRQILGQKVEFLVSFYNNEISEKSEIFDDQFSVERPDGSNFTLKIRSTKLEDSAMYFCASRGNMNTEAFFGQGTRLTVV.

The sample holds a few counts of this clonotype. The chain recombines TRBV15 with TRBJ2-4; D is possibly TRBD2 (6 bases). The CDR3 loop spans 14 amino acids. Deletions cut 1 base from V and 10 bases from J, with 14 bases between. Germline V gives CDR1 LNHNV, CDR2 YYDKDF (reference sequence). The CDR3 protein is CATSRGVSGGIQYF. In nucleotides, the CDR3 is TGTGCCACCAGCAGAGGTGTTAGCGGAGGGATTCAGTACTTC.

Only a few counts were recorded for this clonotype. This may come from a read error, since a much larger clone is one base off. V usage is TRBV30 and J usage is TRBJ1-2; D is unresolved. The germline CDR1 and CDR2 sequences are GTSNPN and SVGIG (reference sequence). The CDR3 length is 11 residues. The CDR3 coding sequence is TGTGTCTGGAGCCGGGACTATGGCTACACCTTC. It encodes CVWSRDYGYTF.

This clonotype has at least ten counts. This sequence joins TRBV12-3 or TRBV12-4 and TRBJ2-3; D gene uncertain. The ends were cut back, 6 bases at V and 2 bases at J, with 12 bases in the middle. This CDR3 has 14 amino acids. The CDR3: CASRGGVPTDTQYF. DNA for the CDR3: TGTGCCAGCAGGGGCGGAGTCCCCACAGATACGCAGTATTTT.

The V gene is TRBV3-1, the J gene TRBJ1-1, with a possible D match to TRBD1 (6 bases). CDR1 LGHDT and CDR2 YNNKEL come from the germline V gene (reference sequence). CDR3 size: 15 residues. V was clipped by 1 base and J by 3 bases, with 12 bases between them. CDR3 sequence reads: CASSQAQGKYTEAFF. The CDR3 DNA follows: TGTGCCAGCAGCCAAGCGCAGGGGAAGTACACTGAAGCTTTCTTT.

This clonotype was counted at least ten times. V gene TRBV20-1 combines with J gene TRBJ1-4; no clear D gene. Germline assignment: CDR1 DFQATT and CDR2 SNEGSKA (reference sequence). Between the trimmed V and J ends, which lost 1 base and 5 bases, there was a span of 8 bases. The CDR3 is 13 residues long. The CDR3 DNA sequence: TGCAGTGCTAGAGTCCCGGGGAATGAAAAACTGTTTTTT. Translation gives CSARVPGNEKLFF.

This clonotype was recorded many times. The rearrangement joins TRBV28 to TRBJ2-2; D is perhaps TRBD1 (6 bases). This CDR3 is built from 15 residues. The V end was cut by 3 bases, the J end by 4 bases, with 12 bases between. Germline loops: CDR1 MDHEN, CDR2 SYDVKM. The CDR3 here is CASSLAQGFTGELFF. In DNA form, the CDR3 reads TGTGCCAGCAGTTTGGCACAGGGATTCACCGGGGAGCTGTTTTTT. Together with reference TRBV28 and TRBJ2-2, the CDR3 gives the full variable domain: DVKVTQSSRYLVKRTGEKVFLECVQDMDHENMFWYRQDPGLGLRLIYFSYDVKMKEKGDIPEGYSVSREKKERFSLILESASTNQTSMYLCASSLAQGFTGELFFGEGSRLTVL.

This clonotype was seen more than once but under ten times. The chain has TRBV29-1 and TRBJ2-3; 7 bases map to TRBD1. The V gene's germline CDR1 is SQVTM and CDR2 ANQGSEA. The CDR3 consists of 15 residues. J was trimmed by 5 bases and V by 2 bases; bases with no gene match: 10. The CDR3 DNA reads as TGCAGCGTTGAAAGAACAGGGGAAGGGAAAGATACGCAGTATTTT. It specifies CSVERTGEGKDTQYF.

The chain links TRBV7-3 to TRBJ2-3; 10 nucleotides agree with TRBD2. V was clipped by 2 bases and J by 5 bases; unmatched bases: 10. Germline-derived CDR1 and CDR2 are SGHTA and FQGTGA. The CDR3 extends over 17 amino acids. The CDR3: CASSLADLAGAQDTQYF. The CDR3 nucleotides are TGTGCCAGCAGCTTAGCAGATCTAGCGGGAGCCCAAGATACGCAGTATTTT.

This clonotype has ten or more counts. As DNA, the CDR3 is TGTGCCAGCAGCTCTGAGTTAGCGGGGGCCAAAAACATTCAGTACTTC. Protein: CASSSELAGAKNIQYF. This chain links TRBV7-6 with TRBJ2-4, with TRBD2 matching over 8 bases. CDR1 is SGHVS and CDR2 is FNYEAQ in the germline V gene. Trimming removed 4 bases from V and 1 base from J; junction bases left unmatched: 6. The CDR3 is 16 amino acids.

This sequence joins TRBV6-1 and TRBJ1-5; D gene uncertain. Trimming removed 7 bases from V and 3 bases from J, with 7 bases in between. CDR1 is MNHNS and CDR2 is SASEGT in the germline V gene. The CDR3 covers 12 residues. This CDR3 reads CASNLNNQPQHF. CDR3 in DNA: TGTGCCAGCAATCTAAACAATCAGCCCCAGCATTTT.

The CDR3 DNA follows: TGTGCCAGTAGTACCCCAGGGGGCGGGAATGAAAAACTGTTTTTT. Amino acids: CASSTPGGGNEKLFF. This chain links TRBV19 with TRBJ1-4; 8 positions agree with TRBD1. J was trimmed by 5 bases and V by 4 bases; bases with no gene match: 6. CDR1 is LNHDA, CDR2 SQIVND, per germline (reference sequence). The CDR3 is 15 residues long.

J is TRBJ2-7 and V is TRBV28, with D perhaps TRBD2 (6 bases). Germline V gene data show CDR1 as MDHEN and CDR2 as SYDVKM. V lost 5 bases to trimming and J lost 5 bases, with 16 bases between them. This CDR3 has 14 residues. The CDR3 coding sequence is TGTGCCAGCAGTCCGTCCGGGAGATATCACGAGCAGTACTTC. Translation: CASSPSGRYHEQYF.

In this sample, this clonotype turned up many times. This chain connects TRBV12-3 or TRBV12-4 to TRBJ2-7; TRBD2 is a possible D gene (6 bases). V lost 2 bases to trimming and J lost 2 bases, with 16 bases between them. The CDR3 length is 16 residues. For the CDR3, the DNA is TGTGCCAGCAGTTTAATACGTGGGAGGCAAACCTACGAGCAGTACTTC. Translation: CASSLIRGRQTYEQYF.

A word on this clonotype: The limits of the CDR3 on the DNA are not certain, so only TCRdb's listed CDR3 is given. V is TRBV29-1 and J is TRBJ2-2. Germline values: CDR1 SQVTM, CDR2 ANQGSEA. The CDR3 is made up of 13 amino acids, end residues included. This CDR3 reads CSVRRFGAGELFF.

This clonotype was seen at least ten times. The rearrangement joins TRBV12-3 or TRBV12-4 to TRBJ1-1; D might be TRBD1 (5 bases). Trimming took 8 bases from V and 4 from J, leaving 20 bases between them. The CDR3 is 15 residues long. In DNA form, the CDR3 reads TGTGCCAGCCGCCCGGGATGGGGGGGGTCCACTGAAGCTTTCTTT. Its translation: CASRPGWGGSTEAFF.

This clonotype was picked up many times. This chain connects TRBV12-3 or TRBV12-4 to TRBJ1-5; D call uncertain. The CDR3 runs to 14 residues. Between the trimmed V and J ends, which lost 3 bases and 4 bases, there was a span of 10 bases. CDR3 DNA sequence: TGTGCCAGCAGTTTGGACCTTCTAAATCAGCCCCAGCATTTT. It encodes CASSLDLLNQPQHF.

This clonotype came up a few times. The rearrangement joins TRBV15 to TRBJ1-2; D is possibly TRBD1 (6 bases). V lost 0 bases and J lost 7, with 15 bases in between. The germline V gene encodes CDR1 LNHNV and CDR2 YYDKDF (reference sequence). The CDR3 runs to 15 residues. CDR3 protein: CATSRDEGGSAGYTF. The CDR3 DNA follows: TGTGCCACCAGCAGAGACGAAGGGGGTTCGGCTGGCTACACCTTC.

This clonotype came up a few times. V and J are TRBV19 and TRBJ2-1; 9 bases are a match to TRBD2. This CDR3 is built from 15 residues. Germline loops: CDR1 LNHDA, CDR2 SQIVND (reference sequence). V dropped 3 bases and J dropped 6; count of bases not matched to a gene: 6. As DNA, the CDR3 is TGTGCCAGTAGTATTTTAGCGGGAGAATTCAATGAGCAGTTCTTC. This gives the protein CASSILAGEFNEQFF.

This clonotype has a single count. A much larger clone lies a single base off, so this may be a read error. The rearrangement uses TRBV4-1 and TRBJ2-7; D not resolved. The germline V gene has CDR1 MGHRA and CDR2 YSYEKL. V lost 4 bases and J lost 7, with 11 bases in between. The CDR3 consists of 12 residues. Here the CDR3 DNA reads TGCGCCAGCAGCCTGAGGCCTGGTGAGCAGTACTTC. This gives the protein CASSLRPGEQYF.

In its sample, this clonotype was seen many times. The rearrangement joins TRBV28 to TRBJ2-7, with D hard to call. V dropped 1 base and J dropped 3 bases, with 13 bases sitting between them. Germline CDR1 and CDR2: MDHEN and SYDVKM. CDR3 length: 15 residues. The CDR3, as DNA: TGTGCCAGCAGTTTATCGAACAGTCCAAGCTACGAGCAGTACTTC. It codes for CASSLSNSPSYEQYF.